Following are 11 T cell receptor beta chains from one sample sequenced in a study of CD8 T cells in Susac syndrome. The RNA input was about 0.45 to 1 ug, and it was reverse transcribed with random hexamers. Using its own MiXCR run on the immunoSEQ multiplex PCR reads, TCRdb lists one record per CDR3 protein. The data contain tens of thousands of distinct CDR3 sequences, 93% of them singletons. Sequenced material: CD8+ T cells from PBMCs. These receptors originate from a human donor with Susac syndrome.

The rearrangement links TRBV6-1 to TRBJ2-5, with 12 bases identical to TRBD1. Germline lookup yields CDR1 MNHNS and CDR2 SASEGT. The CDR3 contains 16 residues. Germline trimming cut 5 bases from V and 5 bases from J; bases unmatched to any gene: 9. CDR3 coding DNA: TGTGCCAGCAGTACCCGGGGGACAGGGGGCAGGGAGACCCAGTACTTC. Translation gives CASSTRGTGGRETQYF.

For the CDR3, the DNA is TGCAGCGTTCCCGCGGGCACAGATACGCAGTATTTT. Protein: CSVPAGTDTQYF. The rearrangement joins TRBV29-1 to TRBJ2-3, with unresolved D. Per the germline V gene, CDR1 is SQVTM and CDR2 is ANQGSEA. CDR3 length: 12 amino acids. The V gene lost 5 bases and the J gene lost 1 base, with 7 bases spanning the gap.

CDR3 nucleotides: TGTGCCAGCAGCTCGGAGGACTTCTCCTCGCTCCATACGCAGTATTTT. Protein product: CASSSEDFSSLHTQYF. V and J are TRBV7-2 and TRBJ2-3; tentative D call: TRBD2 (5 bases). The CDR3 is made up of 16 amino acids. Germline values: CDR1 SGHTA, CDR2 FQGNSA. Trimming cost V 4 bases and J 7 bases, with 21 bases left between them.

This chain joins TRBV6-2 or TRBV6-3 and TRBJ2-6, with a tentative D call TRBD1 (6 bases). The V gene lost 2 bases and the J gene lost 1 base, with 12 bases spanning the gap. CDR3 length: 17 amino acids. Germline CDR1 is MNHEY and CDR2 is SVGEGT. The CDR3 region is CASSYDPGVSGANVLTF. For the CDR3, the DNA is TGTGCCAGCAGTTACGATCCAGGGGTGTCTGGGGCCAACGTCCTGACTTTC.

This clonotype was counted once. The chain is built from TRBV29-1 and TRBJ2-7, with TRBD1 identical over 7 bases. Germline V lookup: CDR1 SQVTM, CDR2 ANQGSEA. The CDR3 loop spans 14 amino acids. V gave up 3 bases and J gave up 0 bases; unmatched junction bases: 5. The CDR3 DNA reads TGCAGCGTTGAGCTGGCAGGGGGCTCCTACGAGCAGTACTTC. Amino acids: CSVELAGGSYEQYF.

This clonotype was counted a few times. The J gene is TRBJ2-7, the V gene TRBV20-1, with a weak D call TRBD1 (5 bases). V lost 3 bases, J lost 1 base, and 10 bases lay in between. Germline V CDR1 and CDR2: DFQATT, SNEGSKA (reference sequence). The length of the CDR3 is 13 residues. The CDR3 sequence is CSARPGSSYEQYF. The CDR3, as DNA: TGCAGTGCTAGGCCAGGGTCATCCTACGAGCAGTACTTC.

V is TRBV28 and J is TRBJ2-3, with D uncertain. Trimming pared 2 bases from V and 6 bases from J, leaving 9 bases between. Germline CDR1 is MDHEN and CDR2 is SYDVKM. The CDR3 sequence is 13 residues long. The CDR3 DNA sequence: TGTGCCAGCAGTTTAAGTGTCTGGGATACGCAGTATTTT. Its translation is CASSLSVWDTQYF.

The genes are TRBV19 and TRBJ2-3; D gene ambiguous. Trimming took 2 bases from V and 2 from J, leaving 8 bases between them. The CDR3 loop spans 14 amino acids. Germline-derived CDR1 and CDR2 are LNHDA and SQIVND (reference sequence). The CDR3 reads CASSILRYTDTQYF. The CDR3 bases are TGTGCCAGTAGTATACTCCGGTACACAGATACGCAGTATTTT. Supplemented by reference TRBV19 and TRBJ2-3, the full variable domain reads DGGITQSPKYLFRKEGQNVTLSCEQNLNHDAMYWYRQDPGQGLRLIYYSQIVNDFQKGDIAEGYSVSREKKESFPLTVTSAQKNPTAFYLCASSILRYTDTQYFGPGTRLTVL.

The rearrangement links TRBV4-3 to TRBJ1-4; 10 nucleotides align to TRBD1. The trim removed 1 base at V and 7 bases at J, leaving 6 bases unmatched. Germline V lookup: CDR1 LGHNA, CDR2 YSLEER. There are 16 residues in the CDR3. The CDR3 nucleotides read TGCGCCAGCAGCCAAGGGACAGGGGGTGTGGGTGAAAAACTGTTTTTT. Translated, it gives CASSQGTGGVGEKLFF.

This rearrangement joins TRBV4-3 to TRBJ2-1; TRBD2 aligns across 12 bases. Trimming cost V 0 bases and J 12 bases; bases outside gene matches: 9. The CDR3 is made up of 16 amino acids. Germline CDR1 reads LGHNA; CDR2 reads YSLEER. The CDR3 protein is CASSQEKGLAGPGQFF. The CDR3 DNA is TGCGCCAGCAGCCAAGAGAAAGGACTAGCGGGGCCTGGGCAGTTCTTC.

The chain recombines TRBV28 with TRBJ1-5; D perhaps matches TRBD1 (6 bases). V was trimmed by 7 bases and J by 8 bases, leaving 18 bases between them. Germline V gene lookup returns CDR1 MDHEN and CDR2 SYDVKM. The CDR3 has 14 residues. The CDR3 loop is CASTAQGGYEPQHF. CDR3 DNA: TGTGCCAGCACCGCTCAAGGGGGGTATGAGCCCCAGCATTTT. The full variable domain, its missing parts supplied by reference TRBV28 and TRBJ1-5, is DVKVTQSSRYLVKRTGEKVFLECVQDMDHENMFWYRQDPGLGLRLIYFSYDVKMKEKGDIPEGYSVSREKKERFSLILESASTNQTSMYLCASTAQGGYEPQHFGDGTRLSIL.